Sequencing of this T cell receptor (beta chain) was carried out in a study of spatial heterogeneity in lung cancer. Across the study: Fewer alpha-chain than beta-chain sequences were consistently detected.

The V end was cut by 11 bases, the J end by 4 bases, with 3 bases between. This CDR3 is 8 amino acids long. Germline V gene sequence: CDR1 SEHNR, CDR2 FQNEAQ (reference sequence). Every TCR cDNA molecule bore its own unique molecular identifier. TCRdb redid the calling of the 5' RACE reads with MiXCR, one entry per CDR3 protein. Of 82,000 or so distinct CDR3 sequences listed, over 9.5% were seen once; the top ten hold approximately 4.6%. Time point denoted: sample taken at primary tumor resection. Tumor, nontumor lung or frozen PBMC supplied whole RNA that was sequenced unsorted. A total of approximately 70 untreated early-stage non-small cell lung cancer patients served as donors. Only a few counts were recorded for this clonotype. Its antigen remains unknown. Study outcomes and limitations: Compared with follow-up, resection was when ubiquitous expanded tumor TCRs appeared in blood more.

Sequencing used PBMCs, obtained at surgery. This TCR came from a male donor with early-stage non-small cell lung cancer. J is TRBJ2-7 and V is TRBV7-9; D unclear. The CDR3 nucleotides are TGTGCCGGTTACGAGCAGTACTTC. The encoded protein is CAGYEQYF. The full variable domain, completed using reference TRBV7-9 and TRBJ2-7, is DTGVSQNPRHKITKRGQNVTFRCDPISEHNRLYWYRQTLGQGPEFLTYFQNEAQLEKSRLLSDRFSAERPKGSFSTLEIQRTEQGDSAMYLCAGYEQYFGPGTRLTVT.